One and the same sample provided the 25 T cell receptor beta chains below, sequenced in a study of cytomegalovirus exposure and HLA in healthy donors. Assay used: immunoSEQ multiplex PCR; TCRdb lists only in-frame clones, some missing. The data contain 150,000 to 200,000 clones, roughly 86% of them singletons. The source material was PBMCs. These receptors all stem from a man younger than 45 in good health and CMV-seropositive.

This clone was found a few times. This sequence joins TRBV15 and TRBJ2-7; TRBD1 might be the D (5 bases). Trimming removed 1 base from V and 5 bases from J, with 12 bases in between. This CDR3 has 14 amino acids. Per the germline V gene, CDR1 is LNHNV and CDR2 is YYDKDF (reference sequence). The CDR3 DNA sequence: TGTGCCACCAGCAGAGTTGACAGAAAGGACGAGCAGTACTTC. It translates to CATSRVDRKDEQYF.

The chain is built from TRBV7-3 and TRBJ2-7, with 7 bases identical to TRBD1. There are 17 residues in the CDR3. V shed 4 bases, J shed 1 base, and the junction held 13 bases outside the gene matches. CDR1 is SGHTA, CDR2 FQGTGA, per germline. Here the CDR3 DNA reads TGTGCCAGCAGCTCAATCGACAGGGTAAAGCTTTCCTACGAGCAGTACTTC. It yields the protein CASSSIDRVKLSYEQYF.

The V and J genes are TRBV30 and TRBJ2-2; 9 nucleotides align to TRBD2. CDR1 and CDR2 from the germline V gene are GTSNPN and SVGIG (reference sequence). Trimming removed 7 bases from V and 6 bases from J; junction bases left unmatched: 9. The CDR3 runs to 14 residues. The CDR3 coding sequence is TGTGCCTCTAAGAGGACTAGCGTGTCCGGGGAGCTGTTTTTT. This codes for CASKRTSVSGELFF.

The rearrangement uses TRBV4-1 and TRBJ2-7; no reliable D call. Germline V CDR1 and CDR2: MGHRA, YSYEKL. The CDR3 is made up of 15 amino acids. V was clipped by 2 bases and J by 2 bases, with 13 bases between them. CDR3 nucleotides: TGCGCCAGCAGCCAAATCGCAGACCCTGCCTACGAGCAGTACTTC. Its translation is CASSQIADPAYEQYF.

V gene TRBV27 combines with J gene TRBJ2-1; 8 nucleotides align to TRBD2. This CDR3 spans 14 amino acids. After removal of 4 bases from V and 7 bases from J, the junction contained 6 bases not matched to a gene. Germline V gene lookup returns CDR1 MNHEY and CDR2 SMNVEV (reference sequence). CDR3 nucleotides: TGTGCCAGCAGTTCCCGGGGGGGCCAAAATGAGCAGTTCTTC. Amino acid sequence: CASSSRGGQNEQFF.

On this clone itself: This specimen includes other DNA sequences encoding the same CDR3. The rearrangement links TRBV28 to TRBJ2-7; D gene uncertain. This CDR3 is built from 14 residues. Germline CDR1 is MDHEN and CDR2 is SYDVKM. The V end lost 1 base, the J end lost 1 base, and 8 bases lay between the germline ends. This chain's CDR3 is CASSLSRSSYEQYF. CDR3 DNA sequence: TGTGCCAGCAGTTTATCCCGATCGTCCTACGAGCAGTACTTC.

This clone was counted once. Other DNA sequences in this sample translate to the same CDR3. V is TRBV2 and J is TRBJ2-7; D is undetermined. Germline values: CDR1 SNHLY, CDR2 FYNNEI. There are 11 residues in the CDR3. Trimming stripped 5 bases from V and 0 bases from J, with 2 bases between. CDR3 sequence (DNA): TGTGCCAGCAGTTACTCCTACGAGCAGTACTTC. It codes for CASSYSYEQYF.

V and J are TRBV9 and TRBJ1-4, with D possibly being TRBD1 (6 bases). Germline assignment: CDR1 SGDLS and CDR2 YYNGEE. The CDR3 spans 15 residues. Between the trimmed V and J ends, which lost 4 bases and 6 bases, there was a span of 16 bases. DNA for the CDR3: TGTGCCAGCAGCTTCACAGGGAATGCGGATGAAAAACTGTTTTTT. Protein sequence: CASSFTGNADEKLFF.

A few counts support this clone. The chain joins TRBV19 to TRBJ1-5; D is uncertain. Looked up from germline, CDR1 is LNHDA and CDR2 is SQIVND (reference sequence). This CDR3 spans 13 amino acids. The CDR3 sequence is CAMAGGYNQPQHF. The CDR3 DNA is TGTGCTATGGCGGGTGGGTACAATCAGCCCCAGCATTTT.

The chain combines TRBV6-5 with TRBJ2-2; 8 bases align to TRBD2. V shed 7 bases, J shed 6 bases, and the junction held 4 bases outside the gene matches. Germline-derived CDR1 and CDR2 are MNHEY and SVGAGI. This CDR3 is 13 amino acids long. The CDR3, as DNA: TGTGCCAGCAAGGGACTAGACGCCGGGGAGCTGTTTTTT. Translated, it gives CASKGLDAGELFF.

This clone appeared a few times. The chain carries TRBV2 and TRBJ1-2; D possibly corresponds to TRBD1 (6 bases). The CDR3 loop spans 16 amino acids. Germline V gene sequence: CDR1 SNHLY, CDR2 FYNNEI. Trimming took 3 bases from V and 5 from J, leaving 19 bases between them. The CDR3 loop is CASSEDQGTTGYGYTF. Written as DNA, the CDR3 is TGTGCCAGCAGTGAGGACCAGGGGACAACGGGTTATGGCTACACCTTC.

The CDR3 sequence: CASSVATGTYNEQFF. CDR3 in DNA: TGTGCCAGCAGCGTAGCTACAGGGACATACAATGAGCAGTTCTTC. V is TRBV9 and J is TRBJ2-1, with D perhaps matching TRBD1 (6 bases). CDR1 and CDR2 (germline): SGDLS, YYNGEE. The CDR3 consists of 15 residues. V shed 0 bases and J shed 4 bases, with 11 bases lying between them.

This chain connects TRBV4-1 to TRBJ1-3; perhaps TRBD1 as D (5 bases). The CDR3 length is 16 residues. The germline CDR1 and CDR2 sequences are MGHRA and YSYEKL. Trimming removed 0 bases at V and 4 bases at J, with 13 bases between. The CDR3 protein is CASSQDHRTPGNTIYF. For the CDR3, the DNA is TGCGCCAGCAGCCAAGATCACAGGACCCCGGGAAACACCATATATTTT.

The chain employs TRBV7-2 and TRBJ2-7; D not resolved. This CDR3 contains 14 residues. Germline CDR1 SGHTA, CDR2 FQGNSA. V shed 1 base and J shed 4 bases, with 11 bases lying between them. For the CDR3, the DNA is TGTGCCAGCAGCTTAGGGACCGCTCCTTACGAGCAGTACTTC. It is translated as CASSLGTAPYEQYF.

The chain couples TRBV2 to TRBJ2-7; D possibly uses TRBD1 or TRBD2 (5 bases each). V was trimmed by 4 bases and J by 0 bases, leaving 13 bases between them. This CDR3 has 15 residues. Germline V CDR1 and CDR2: SNHLY, FYNNEI. CDR3: CASSAQGGGSYEQYF. The CDR3 DNA reads TGTGCCAGCAGTGCTCAGGGCGGAGGCTCCTACGAGCAGTACTTC.

V and J are TRBV6-9 and TRBJ2-3; possibly TRBD2 for D (6 bases). From germline, CDR1 is MNHGY and CDR2 SVAAGI. The CDR3 totals 13 residues. V was pared by 2 bases and J by 14 bases, with 17 bases between. In nucleotides, the CDR3 is TGTGCCAGCAGTTATGGGACGGGACCCGGGAGGTATTTT. This sequence encodes CASSYGTGPGRYF.

This chain connects TRBV7-9 to TRBJ1-2, with a tentative D call TRBD1 (5 bases). The CDR3 extends over 16 amino acids. V gave up 1 base and J gave up 4 bases, with 16 bases separating them. The germline CDR1 and CDR2 sequences are SEHNR and FQNEAQ (reference sequence). The CDR3 protein is CASSLGAETDLYGYTF. CDR3 DNA sequence: TGTGCCAGCAGCTTAGGGGCCGAGACAGATCTCTATGGCTACACCTTC.

The chain couples TRBV29-1 to TRBJ2-7; D is possibly TRBD1 or TRBD2 (5 bases each). The germline CDR1 and CDR2 sequences are SQVTM and ANQGSEA. Deletions cut 5 bases from V and 0 bases from J, with 14 bases between. The CDR3 totals 14 residues. For the CDR3, the DNA is TGCAGCGTTCGGTCTCGGGACCTCTCCTACGAGCAGTACTTC. Translating it yields CSVRSRDLSYEQYF.

V usage is TRBV10-3 and J usage is TRBJ2-1, with TRBD1 matching 8 bases. CDR1 and CDR2 (germline): ENHRY, SYGVKD. The CDR3 covers 11 residues. Trimming removed 5 bases from V and 9 bases from J; junction bases left unmatched: 0. The CDR3 loop is CAISTGGEQFF. DNA for the CDR3: TGTGCCATCAGTACAGGGGGTGAGCAGTTCTTC.

This chain joins TRBV11-2 and TRBJ1-2; D is possibly TRBD1 (5 bases). This CDR3 has 15 amino acids. V was clipped by 5 bases and J by 2 bases, with 15 bases between them. Germline CDR1 and CDR2: SGHAT and FQNNGV. The CDR3 loop is CASSPSTGTNYGYTF. The CDR3 nucleotides are TGTGCCAGCAGCCCAAGCACGGGGACCAACTATGGCTACACCTTC.

This clone came up a few times. This sequence joins TRBV30 and TRBJ1-2; perhaps TRBD1 as D (6 bases). From germline, CDR1 is GTSNPN and CDR2 SVGIG (reference sequence). The CDR3 length is 11 residues. The germline V and J ends were trimmed by 2 bases and 8 bases, with 9 bases remaining between them. The CDR3 sequence is CAWSKGGGYTF. As DNA, the CDR3 is TGTGCCTGGAGTAAGGGGGGAGGCTACACCTTC.

The chain recombines TRBV4-3 with TRBJ2-1; D not certain. This CDR3 comprises 14 residues. Germline loops: CDR1 LGHNA, CDR2 YSLEER. The V and J ends lost 1 base and 5 bases respectively, with 9 bases between them. CDR3 nucleotides: TGCGCCAGCAGCCAAGCCTCGGGTGACAATGAGCAGTTCTTC. Translated: CASSQASGDNEQFF.

The chain couples TRBV2 to TRBJ1-2; TRBD1 agrees at 8 bases. V lost 6 bases, J lost 6 bases, and 9 bases stayed unmatched. Germline V CDR1 and CDR2: SNHLY, FYNNEI. The length of the CDR3 is 14 residues. CDR3 nucleotide sequence: TGTGCCAGCAGGGAACAGGGGGGAGGCGATGGCTACACCTTC. This encodes CASREQGGGDGYTF.

V usage is TRBV4-1 and J usage is TRBJ2-1; TRBD2 agrees at 13 bases. Trimming removed 1 base from V and 7 bases from J; junction bases left unmatched: 1. The CDR3 spans 15 residues. In germline, CDR1 is MGHRA, CDR2 YSYEKL. As DNA, the CDR3 is TGCGCCAGCAGCCAAGGGACTAGCGGGGGTAATGAGCAGTTCTTC. Its protein is CASSQGTSGGNEQFF.

This CDR3 is CASSPGGNHEQYF. CDR3 in DNA: TGTGCCAGCAGCCCGGGGGGGAACCACGAGCAGTACTTC. The rearrangement uses TRBV9 and TRBJ2-7; 8 bases align to TRBD2. The CDR3 is made up of 13 amino acids. Germline V gives CDR1 SGDLS, CDR2 YYNGEE. V dropped 4 bases and J dropped 5; count of bases not matched to a gene: 5.